One and the same sample provided the 9 T cell receptor beta chains below, sequenced in a study of blood T cell repertoires in COVID-19. The method was immunoSEQ multiplex PCR; TCRdb's version includes in-frame clones alone and lacks a portion of them. The table lists about 50,000 clones, around 83% of them singletons. The specimen sequenced was peripheral blood. The receptor source for this set is a man between 60 and 75 years old with acute or convalescent COVID-19.

This clone was recorded only once. The V and J genes are TRBV3-1 (or the pseudogene TRBV3-2) and TRBJ2-2; 7 bases are a match to TRBD1. CDR1 and CDR2 from the germline V gene are LGHDT and YNNKEL (reference sequence). Losses at the gene ends were 5 bases for V and 0 bases for J; bases not matched to a gene: 6. This CDR3 region has 16 residues. For the CDR3, the DNA is TGTGCCAGCAGCTCGATAGGGGGCGCGAACACCGGGGAGCTGTTTTTT. Amino acid sequence: CASSSIGGANTGELFF.

The chain is built from TRBV28 and TRBJ1-5; D is perhaps TRBD1 (6 bases). Germline V CDR1 and CDR2: MDHEN, SYDVKM. V was trimmed by 7 bases and J by 0 bases, leaving 13 bases between them. CDR3 length: 15 residues. CDR3 bases: TGTGCCAGCATGTCGGCAGGGGTTAGCAATCAGCCCCAGCATTTT. As protein: CASMSAGVSNQPQHF. Based on the CDR3 plus reference TRBV28 and TRBJ1-5, the full variable domain is DVKVTQSSRYLVKRTGEKVFLECVQDMDHENMFWYRQDPGLGLRLIYFSYDVKMKEKGDIPEGYSVSREKKERFSLILESASTNQTSMYLCASMSAGVSNQPQHFGDGTRLSIL.

This clone is a singleton in its sample. J is TRBJ2-4 and V is TRBV10-1, with a possible D match to TRBD2 (6 bases). V was cut by 0 bases and J by 2 bases, with 8 bases left in between. The CDR3 covers 15 residues. CDR1 WNHNN and CDR2 SYGVQD come from the germline V gene (reference sequence). The CDR3 spells CASSESRGSKNIQYF. The CDR3 DNA reads as TGCGCCAGCAGTGAGTCGCGGGGCTCCAAAAACATTCAGTACTTC.

Only one count was recorded for this clone. The rearrangement joins TRBV28 to TRBJ1-4; the match to TRBD1 covers 7 bases. Germline loops: CDR1 MDHEN, CDR2 SYDVKM. Trimming took 6 bases from V and 2 from J; bases not matched to a gene: 3. The CDR3 is 14 residues long. The CDR3 DNA reads TGTGCCAGCAGCCGGGGACAGACTAATGAAAAACTGTTTTTT. Its protein is CASSRGQTNEKLFF. Supplemented by reference TRBV28 and TRBJ1-4, the full variable domain reads DVKVTQSSRYLVKRTGEKVFLECVQDMDHENMFWYRQDPGLGLRLIYFSYDVKMKEKGDIPEGYSVSREKKERFSLILESASTNQTSMYLCASSRGQTNEKLFFGSGTQLSVL.

The chain joins TRBV6-5 to TRBJ1-6; no clear D gene. V lost 4 bases, J lost 2 bases, and 9 bases lay in between. The germline gives CDR1 MNHEY, CDR2 SVGAGI. The CDR3 has 15 amino acids. DNA for the CDR3: TGTGCCAGCAGTTCTCGGGTGACCTATAATTCACCCCTCCACTTT. Translated: CASSSRVTYNSPLHF.

The rearrangement joins TRBV6-1 to TRBJ2-3; possibly TRBD2 for D (5 bases). This CDR3 is built from 12 residues. V gave up 2 bases and J gave up 6 bases, with 6 bases separating them. Germline V gives CDR1 MNHNS, CDR2 SASEGT. The CDR3 sequence: CASSESGDTQYF. CDR3 nucleotides: TGTGCCAGCAGTGAATCGGGGGATACGCAGTATTTT.

V and J are TRBV18 and TRBJ2-3, with D possibly matching TRBD1 (6 bases). The germline V and J ends were trimmed by 6 bases and 0 bases, with 13 bases remaining between them. CDR3 length: 15 residues. Germline V gives CDR1 KGHSH, CDR2 LQKENI. CDR3 DNA sequence: TGTGCCAGCTCCTTCGGACAGATTAGCACAGATACGCAGTATTTT. Protein product: CASSFGQISTDTQYF.

The J gene is TRBJ2-2, the V gene TRBV5-1; D gene ambiguous. V gave up 2 bases and J gave up 2 bases, with 10 bases separating them. The CDR3 sequence is 15 residues long. Germline assignment: CDR1 SGHRS and CDR2 YFSETQ. The CDR3 DNA sequence: TGCGCCAGCAGCTTAGGCCAGGTCAACACCGGGGAGCTGTTTTTT. Amino acid sequence: CASSLGQVNTGELFF.

The chain couples TRBV29-1 to TRBJ1-1, with 8 positions matching TRBD1. Germline V gene sequence: CDR1 SQVTM, CDR2 ANQGSEA. V trimming: 7 bases; J trimming: 6 bases; junction bases outside the gene matches: 7. CDR3 length equals 12 residues. CDR3 region: CSAHRGKAEAFF. DNA of the CDR3: TGCAGCGCCCACAGGGGGAAGGCTGAAGCTTTCTTT.